This TCR beta chain was identified during a study of CD8+CD57+ T cells in acquired aplastic anemia. Across the study: Read counts for CD4+ cells (from healthy donors) averaged roughly 10 million. General study results and limits: Sharing between patients and controls was observed for twenty-nine CD8+ CDR3 sequences. Significant differences in CD8+ Simpson's diversity were not observed between patients and controls.

Points on this clonotype: Its antigen is unidentified.

TCR beta VDJ and CDR3 profiles were obtained from a genomic DNA template. A single record per CDR3 protein comes from TCRdb applying MiXCR to the reads. The sample yields about 180,000 distinct CDR3 sequences, 35% to 50% seen once. Trimming took off 0 bases at V and 1 base at J, with 15 bases between the two ends. The CDR3 covers 17 residues. Per the germline V gene, CDR1 is ENHRY and CDR2 is SYGVKD. The sequence was collected from a human donor in good health. Material: sorted CD4+, CD8+, or CD8+CD57+ T cells (not recorded which) from PBMCs. V usage is TRBV10-3 and J usage is TRBJ2-5; weak D call: TRBD2 (6 bases). The CDR3 DNA reads TGTGCCATCAGTGAGTCGATGGCTAGCGTGATCCAAGAGACCCAGTACTTC. Protein product: CAISESMASVIQETQYF.